What follows are 32 T cell receptor beta chains derived from one specimen sequenced in a study of T-cell reconstitution after alpha-beta-depleted transplantation in children. Unique molecular identifiers were used in preparing the TCRbeta library. In TCRdb, the PCR reads were re-called with MiXCR into one record per CDR3 protein. The sample contains 400,000 to 500,000 distinct CDR3 sequences, approximately 10% of which appear only once. Sample: PBMCs from the stem cell graft donor, taken from the stem cell graft. The receptor source for this set is a human donor who donated a stem cell graft to a child with acute myeloid leukemia.

This clonotype was counted ten times or more. The chain recombines TRBV5-1 with TRBJ2-3, with D perhaps being TRBD1 or TRBD2 (5 bases each). With 2 bases removed from V and 6 bases from J, the gap between germline ends came to 10 bases. CDR1 is SGHRS, CDR2 YFSETQ, per germline. The length of the CDR3 is 13 residues. In nucleotides, the CDR3 is TGCGCCAGCAGCTTAGGTTGGGGGGATACGCAGTATTTT. Translating gives CASSLGWGDTQYF. The full variable domain, in which reference TRBV5-1 and TRBJ2-3 provide the parts outside the CDR3, is KAGVTQTPRYLIKTRGQQVTLSCSPISGHRSVSWYQQTPGQGLQFLFEYFSETQRNKGNFPGRFSGRQFSNSRSEMNVSTLELGDSALYLCASSLGWGDTQYFGPGTRLTVL.

The chain recombines TRBV30 with TRBJ2-3; 13 nucleotides match TRBD2. V was clipped by 3 bases and J by 2 bases; unmatched bases: 8. The length of the CDR3 is 17 residues. In germline, CDR1 is GTSNPN, CDR2 SVGIG (reference sequence). The CDR3 DNA is TGTGCCTGGAGCACCACGGGACTAGCGGGGTCCACAGATACGCAGTATTTT. It is translated as CAWSTTGLAGSTDTQYF. Drawing the rest from reference TRBV30 and TRBJ2-3, the complete variable domain is SQTIHQWPATLVQPVGSPLSLECTVEGTSNPNLYWYRQAAGRGLQLLFYSVGIGQISSEVPQNLSASRPQDRQFILSSKKLLLSDSGFYLCAWSTTGLAGSTDTQYFGPGTRLTVL.

This clonotype was picked up many times. The chain combines TRBV20-1 with TRBJ2-1, with 10 bases fitting TRBD2. J was trimmed by 6 bases and V by 1 base; bases with no gene match: 15. The germline V gene encodes CDR1 DFQATT and CDR2 SNEGSKA (reference sequence). The CDR3 spans 18 residues. The CDR3 DNA is TGCAGTGCTAGAGTTACCGAAGGGACTAGCGATCACAGCAATGAGCAGTTCTTC. Translated, it gives CSARVTEGTSDHSNEQFF.

This rearrangement joins TRBV6-1 to TRBJ2-7; TRBD2 might be the D (5 bases). The CDR3 length is 14 residues. Germline CDR1 MNHNS, CDR2 SASEGT. V lost 5 bases and J lost 6, with 17 bases in between. CDR3 amino acids: CASSPVARAAEQYF. The CDR3 DNA reads as TGTGCCAGCAGTCCCGTCGCGAGGGCGGCCGAGCAGTACTTC.

This clonotype was counted many times. The junction shows a germline mismatch at one end, possibly a read error. The chain is built from TRBV12-3 or TRBV12-4 and TRBJ2-7; the D gene is possibly TRBD2 (5 bases). The CDR3 contains 13 residues. CDR3 DNA: TGCGCCAGCAGCTTGGGGAGCTCCTACGAGCAGTACTTC. Protein sequence: CASSLGSSYEQYF.

J is TRBJ2-1 and V is TRBV20-1; D uncertain. The CDR3 is made up of 14 amino acids. CDR1 DFQATT and CDR2 SNEGSKA come from the germline V gene (reference sequence). Between the trimmed V and J ends, which lost 1 base and 4 bases, there was a span of 11 bases. The CDR3 region is CSARVETLYNEQFF. The CDR3 nucleotides read TGCAGTGCTAGAGTTGAGACCTTATACAATGAGCAGTTCTTC.

This clonotype was seen at least ten times. The chain carries TRBV5-1 and TRBJ2-1; 14 bases align to TRBD2. Germline V lookup: CDR1 SGHRS, CDR2 YFSETQ. Germline trimming cut 4 bases from V and 14 bases from J; bases unmatched to any gene: 8. The CDR3 is 14 residues long. CDR3 sequence reads: CASSQGLAGVLEFF. CDR3 bases: TGCGCCAGCAGCCAGGGACTAGCGGGAGTTCTTGAGTTCTTC.

This clonotype has a count of ten or more. This chain uses TRBV4-1 with TRBJ2-7; D possibly uses TRBD1 or TRBD2 (5 bases each). V dropped 3 bases and J dropped 2 bases, with 17 bases sitting between them. The CDR3 spans 16 residues. CDR1 MGHRA and CDR2 YSYEKL come from the germline V gene. CDR3 in amino acids: CASSQGSIRGPYEQYF. The CDR3 bases are TGCGCCAGCAGCCAGGGGAGTATAAGGGGACCCTACGAGCAGTACTTC.

The V and J genes are TRBV28 and TRBJ2-1; 12 bases match TRBD2. CDR1 and CDR2 from the germline V gene are MDHEN and SYDVKM. The CDR3 is 15 residues long. Trimming took 8 bases from V and 2 from J; bases not matched to a gene: 4. Here the CDR3 DNA reads TGTGCCAGCGAGACTAGCGGGAGAACCTACAATGAGCAGTTCTTC. Translated: CASETSGRTYNEQFF.

The chain employs TRBV20-1 and TRBJ1-2; D is possibly TRBD1 (6 bases). The CDR3 runs 11 residues. V was shortened by 5 bases and J by 7 bases, with 11 bases between the two germline ends. Looked up from germline, CDR1 is DFQATT and CDR2 is SNEGSKA (reference sequence). In nucleotides, the CDR3 is TGCAGTGCTTTGGGGGGCGGTGGCTACACCTTC. Residues: CSALGGGGYTF.

This clonotype was seen a few times. This chain uses TRBV20-1 with TRBJ2-5, with 10 nucleotides matching TRBD2. Trimming took 0 bases from V and 0 from J; bases not matched to a gene: 10. Germline V gene sequence: CDR1 DFQATT, CDR2 SNEGSKA (reference sequence). This CDR3 is 18 amino acids long. CDR3: CSARDLVNSGGHQETQYF. DNA for the CDR3: TGCAGTGCTAGAGATTTAGTAAATAGCGGGGGGCACCAAGAGACCCAGTACTTC.

This clonotype has a count of ten or more. The chain has TRBV10-3 and TRBJ1-4; possible D gene TRBD1, 5 bases. Germline V gene data show CDR1 as ENHRY and CDR2 as SYGVKD. V was trimmed by 9 bases and J by 7 bases, leaving 15 bases between them. CDR3 length equals 13 residues. For the CDR3, the DNA is TGTGCCATTAGCTACGGGGCATCTGAAAAACTGTTTTTT. Amino acids: CAISYGASEKLFF.

This clonotype has more than one count but fewer than ten. This sequence joins TRBV6-5 and TRBJ1-3; TRBD1 matches at 10 bases. The junction had 7 bases not matched to a gene; V was cut back by 5 bases and J by 3 bases. CDR3 length: 16 amino acids. From germline, CDR1 is MNHEY and CDR2 SVGAGI. The CDR3 loop reads CASSTRQGAGGNTIYF. In nucleotides, the CDR3 is TGTGCCAGCAGTACACGACAGGGGGCTGGTGGAAACACCATATATTTT.

This clonotype was detected a few times. The chain carries TRBV7-2 and TRBJ1-5; 10 bases map to TRBD1. Germline lookup yields CDR1 SGHTA and CDR2 FQGNSA. This CDR3 region has 17 residues. Trimming removed 2 bases from V and 2 bases from J; junction bases left unmatched: 6. The CDR3 DNA reads as TGTGCCAGCAGCTTACAATCCGGGACAGGGGGCAATCAGCCCCAGCATTTT. Encoded protein: CASSLQSGTGGNQPQHF.

The genes are TRBV12-3 or TRBV12-4 and TRBJ1-6, with no clear D. V lost 0 bases and J lost 1, with 16 bases in between. The CDR3 runs 19 residues. For the CDR3, the DNA is TGTGCCAGCAGTTTAGCTGTGGTGGTGGCAGCTTCCTATAATTCACCCCTCCACTTT. Encoded protein: CASSLAVVVAASYNSPLHF.

The DNA of the CDR3 is TGTGCCAGCAGCTCTCCGAACTGGGGCCCGCAGTATTTT. Translated: CASSSPNWGPQYF. The V call is TRBV7-2, the J call TRBJ2-3, with a weak D call TRBD1 (5 bases). The germline V gene encodes CDR1 SGHTA and CDR2 FQGNSA. This CDR3 is built from 13 residues. V was cut by 4 bases and J by 10 bases, with 15 bases left in between.

Turning to this clonotype: Just one base apart from a much larger clone, this may be a read error. The chain employs TRBV11-1 and TRBJ2-3; a possible D gene is TRBD2 (6 bases). Germline V gene lookup returns CDR1 SGHAT and CDR2 FQDESV (reference sequence). The CDR3 spans 16 residues. Deletions cut 4 bases from V and 2 bases from J, with 16 bases between. CDR3 coding DNA: TGTGCCAGCAGCTCTGGGACTCGCGGGAACACAGATACGCAGTATTTT. Translation: CASSSGTRGNTDTQYF. Full variable domain (missing parts from reference TRBV11-1 and TRBJ2-3): EAEVAQSPRYKITEKSQAVAFWCDPISGHATLYWYRQILGQGPELLVQFQDESVVDDSQLPKDRFSAERLKGVDSTLKIQPAELGDSAMYLCASSSGTRGNTDTQYFGPGTRLTVL.

This chain uses TRBV5-6 with TRBJ2-5; 7 nucleotides line up with TRBD2. The CDR3 is made up of 16 amino acids. V shed 4 bases and J 5 bases; nucleotides not matched to a gene: 14. CDR1 is SGHDT, CDR2 YYEEEE, per germline. The CDR3 here is CASSPGGPRPQETQYF. Written as DNA, the CDR3 is TGTGCCAGCAGCCCGGGGGGACCTCGACCCCAGGAGACCCAGTACTTC.

This chain joins TRBV5-1 and TRBJ2-5; D uncertain. V was trimmed by 2 bases and J by 4 bases, leaving 9 bases between them. The CDR3 sequence is 13 residues long. In germline, CDR1 is SGHRS, CDR2 YFSETQ. CDR3 residues: CASSLSTGETQYF. The CDR3 DNA reads TGCGCCAGCAGCTTATCGACCGGAGAGACCCAGTACTTC. The whole variable domain, remainder taken from reference TRBV5-1 and TRBJ2-5, is KAGVTQTPRYLIKTRGQQVTLSCSPISGHRSVSWYQQTPGQGLQFLFEYFSETQRNKGNFPGRFSGRQFSNSRSEMNVSTLELGDSALYLCASSLSTGETQYFGPGTRLLVL.

The CDR3, as DNA: TGCGCCAGCAGCCAAGTGCAGGGACTAGCGGGTGAGCAGTTCTTC. It translates to CASSQVQGLAGEQFF. The gene calls are TRBV4-1 and TRBJ2-1; TRBD2 matches at 12 bases. CDR3 length: 15 residues. CDR1 and CDR2 (germline): MGHRA, YSYEKL. Trimming at V came to 1 base and at J to 9 bases, leaving 4 bases not matched to a gene.

This clonotype was counted between two and nine times. The chain couples TRBV3-1 to TRBJ2-2; D could derive from TRBD1 or TRBD2 (5 bases each). Germline V gene lookup returns CDR1 LGHDT and CDR2 YNNKEL (reference sequence). With 4 bases removed from V and 0 bases from J, the gap between germline ends came to 12 bases. CDR3 length equals 16 residues. The CDR3: CASSLQRGANTGELFF. The CDR3, as DNA: TGTGCCAGCAGCCTCCAGCGAGGGGCGAACACCGGGGAGCTGTTTTTT.

This clonotype was seen a handful of times. The chain has TRBV6-1 and TRBJ2-7; tentatively, D is TRBD1 (6 bases). The CDR3 loop spans 13 amino acids. Germline V CDR1 and CDR2: MNHNS, SASEGT. With 6 bases removed from V and 2 bases from J, the gap between germline ends came to 11 bases. This chain's CDR3 is CASRPTGTYEQYF. The CDR3 DNA is TGTGCCAGCAGGCCGACAGGAACCTACGAGCAGTACTTC.

This clonotype was picked up a small number of times. The chain combines TRBV5-1 with TRBJ1-3; 8 bases line up with TRBD1. Germline CDR1 SGHRS, CDR2 YFSETQ. The CDR3 extends over 14 amino acids. Trimming took 5 bases from V and 4 from J; bases not matched to a gene: 5. CDR3 bases: TGCGCCAGCAGACCAGGACAGGGAGGAAACACCATATATTTT. Protein: CASRPGQGGNTIYF.

This clonotype appeared a few times. The chain recombines TRBV5-1 with TRBJ2-1, with a weak D call TRBD2 (6 bases). V was pared by 6 bases and J by 6 bases, with 19 bases between. The CDR3 is 15 residues long. The germline CDR1 and CDR2 sequences are SGHRS and YFSETQ. The CDR3 nucleotides are TGCGCCAGCACCCCAGAGGGACTGCTCCTCAATGAGCAGTTCTTC. It encodes CASTPEGLLLNEQFF.

This clonotype was counted only a few times. The chain couples TRBV6-2 or TRBV6-3 to TRBJ2-7; the match to TRBD2 covers 13 bases. The CDR3 spans 15 residues. The germline gives CDR1 MNHEY, CDR2 SVGEGT. J was trimmed by 5 bases and V by 5 bases; bases with no gene match: 6. The CDR3 coding sequence is TGTGCCAGCAGTCACCCGGGACTAGCGGGAAACGAGCAGTACTTC. It is translated as CASSHPGLAGNEQYF.

The V gene is TRBV20-1, the J gene TRBJ2-7; TRBD2 agrees at 11 bases. This CDR3 spans 16 amino acids. Trimming cost V 1 base and J 6 bases; bases outside gene matches: 11. The germline CDR1 and CDR2 sequences are DFQATT and SNEGSKA (reference sequence). CDR3 region: CSARGSSFSGRAEQYF. The CDR3 coding sequence is TGCAGTGCTAGAGGTTCTTCTTTTAGCGGGAGGGCCGAGCAGTACTTC.

V and J are TRBV7-8 and TRBJ1-6; tentative D call: TRBD1 (6 bases). Germline lookup yields CDR1 SGHVS and CDR2 FQNEAQ. The CDR3 spans 13 residues. Deletions cut 5 bases from V and 8 bases from J, with 10 bases between. CDR3 region: CASSTKGDSPLHF. The CDR3 bases are TGTGCCAGCAGCACGAAGGGGGATTCACCCCTCCACTTT.

In its sample, this clonotype was seen a few times. V and J are TRBV7-2 and TRBJ2-4; D uncertain. The V end was cut by 5 bases, the J end by 0 bases, with 8 bases between. Germline V gene sequence: CDR1 SGHTA, CDR2 FQGNSA. The CDR3 extends over 14 amino acids. The chain's CDR3 is CASSPGLAKNIQYF. The CDR3 nucleotides read TGTGCCAGCAGCCCCGGTCTAGCCAAAAACATTCAGTACTTC.

This clonotype occurred a few times. Written as DNA, the CDR3 is TGTGCCAGCAGCTTCTACGGGTTGGATACGCAGTATTTT. Protein product: CASSFYGLDTQYF. J is TRBJ2-3 and V is TRBV11-2; no firm D call. Looked up from germline, CDR1 is SGHAT and CDR2 is FQNNGV. CDR3 size: 13 residues. Trimming stripped 3 bases from V and 6 bases from J, with 10 bases between.

The J gene is TRBJ2-3, the V gene TRBV6-2 or TRBV6-3; no reliable D call. The V gene's germline CDR1 is MNHEY and CDR2 SVGEGT. Trimming removed 7 bases at V and 7 bases at J, with 15 bases between. The CDR3 spans 13 residues. For the CDR3, the DNA is TGTGCCAGCATTGATCGACCGTCAAATACGCAGTATTTT. Protein: CASIDRPSNTQYF.

The V gene is TRBV2, the J gene TRBJ2-7; TRBD1 is a possible D gene (6 bases). The V gene lost 8 bases and the J gene lost 3 bases, with 17 bases spanning the gap. From germline, CDR1 is SNHLY and CDR2 FYNNEI. This CDR3 is 14 amino acids long. CDR3 bases: TGTGCCAGCTTGGTGAGACAGGCCATCTACGAGCAGTACGTC. It is translated as CASLVRQAIYEQYV.

V usage is TRBV20-1 and J usage is TRBJ2-7; 12 nucleotides agree with TRBD2. The CDR3 covers 18 residues. J lost 3 bases, V lost 6 bases, and 18 bases had no gene match. The germline CDR1 and CDR2 sequences are DFQATT and SNEGSKA (reference sequence). CDR3 sequence reads: CSATTSGGFRASGYEQYF. The CDR3, as DNA: TGCAGTGCCACGACTAGCGGGGGATTCCGTGCCTCGGGCTACGAGCAGTACTTC.